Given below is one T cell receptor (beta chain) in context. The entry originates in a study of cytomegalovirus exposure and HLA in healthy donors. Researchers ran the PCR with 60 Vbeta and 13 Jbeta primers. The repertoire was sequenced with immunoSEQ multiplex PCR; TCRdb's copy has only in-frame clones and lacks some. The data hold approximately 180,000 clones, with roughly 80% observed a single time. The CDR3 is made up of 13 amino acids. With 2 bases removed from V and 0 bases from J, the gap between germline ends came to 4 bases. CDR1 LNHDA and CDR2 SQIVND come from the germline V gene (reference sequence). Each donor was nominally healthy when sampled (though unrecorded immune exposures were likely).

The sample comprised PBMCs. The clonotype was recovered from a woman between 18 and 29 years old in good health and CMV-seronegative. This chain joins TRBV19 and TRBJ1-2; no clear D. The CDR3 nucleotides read TGTGCCAGTAGTATAACATCTAACTATGGCTACACCTTC. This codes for CASSITSNYGYTF.